This T cell receptor (beta chain) was captured in a study of T cells in tuberculosis. Background on the study: CD1B tetramers identified T cells specific for mycobacterial lipid GMM.

The V and J ends lost 4 bases and 3 bases respectively, with 13 bases between them. The CDR3 covers 16 residues. Germline V lookup: CDR1 MNHNS, CDR2 SASEGT. Thawed, overnight-rested PBMC were stained with GMM-loaded CD1B tetramer, viability dye and anti-CD3, then sorted. CD1B tetramers were loaded with Rhodococcus equi-derived C32 glucose monomycolate. CD14-expressing monocytes were removed from PBMC before cryopreservation and sorting. Tetramer-negative cells, roughly 97,000 per donor, were also sorted. TCR-alpha and TCR-beta chains were sequenced unpaired. TCRdb's copy holds only in-frame clones and misses some; the assay was immunoSEQ multiplex PCR. The sample has about 88,000 clones; approximately 90% are singletons.

Sequences were obtained from CD1b-GMM tetramer-negative cells sorted from PBMCs. The chain recombines TRBV6-1 with TRBJ1-6; no firm D call. The sequence was collected from an adult woman with latent tuberculosis. The CDR3 region is CASSVLSVGYNSPLHF. The CDR3, as DNA: TGTGCCAGCAGTGTATTGTCTGTCGGCTATAATTCACCCCTCCACTTT.